The clone carrying this T cell receptor beta chain was counted many times. TCRdb redid the clone calls on the PCR reads using MiXCR. The sample contains tens of thousands of clones, over 15% of which appear only once. The data belong to a study of metastatic and nonmetastatic thyroid tumors. The CDR3 sequence is 15 residues long. Germline assignment: CDR1 GTSNPN and CDR2 SVGIG (reference sequence). Between the trimmed V and J ends, which lost 1 base and 3 bases, there was a span of 15 bases. Prior to thyroid surgery, none of the patients had received any treatment. Input material: blood. The chain combines TRBV30 with TRBJ1-2; D perhaps matches TRBD1 (6 bases). The receptor comes from a female donor with papillary thyroid cancer or a benign thyroid nodule (not recorded which). Some clones in this sample may be carry-over from other donors' samples. CDR3 residues: CAWSAPGGAYYGYTF. The CDR3 bases are TGTGCCTGGAGTGCCCCGGGGGGGGCCTACTATGGCTACACCTTC.